This entry concerns a single T cell receptor (beta chain). Antigen: not known. Germline loops: CDR1 LGHNA, CDR2 YNFKEQ. The CDR3 sequence is 13 residues long. The germline V and J ends were trimmed by 1 base and 8 bases, with 11 bases remaining between them. Using immunoSEQ multiplex PCR, the repertoire was profiled, and TCRdb retains in-frame clones only, with some absent. The sample lists around 7,800 clones, about two thirds occurring once. Tissue from the graft was processed to free its intraepithelial and lamina propria lymphocytes. The data derive from a study of graft-versus-host responses after intestinal transplantation. General study points: Subjects displaying graft-donor T cell macrochimerism possessed elevated graft-versus-host to host-versus-graft clonal ratios inside allografts.

This specimen was ileum tissue, taken roughly 55 days after transplant. The chain couples TRBV4-2 to TRBJ1-2; TRBD1 might be the D (6 bases). The source of this sequence is a human patient who received an intestinal transplant, so some T cells may come from the graft donor. CDR3 bases: TGTGCCAGCAGCCAAGTCAGGGGAGAAGGCTACACCTTC. Its translation: CASSQVRGEGYTF.